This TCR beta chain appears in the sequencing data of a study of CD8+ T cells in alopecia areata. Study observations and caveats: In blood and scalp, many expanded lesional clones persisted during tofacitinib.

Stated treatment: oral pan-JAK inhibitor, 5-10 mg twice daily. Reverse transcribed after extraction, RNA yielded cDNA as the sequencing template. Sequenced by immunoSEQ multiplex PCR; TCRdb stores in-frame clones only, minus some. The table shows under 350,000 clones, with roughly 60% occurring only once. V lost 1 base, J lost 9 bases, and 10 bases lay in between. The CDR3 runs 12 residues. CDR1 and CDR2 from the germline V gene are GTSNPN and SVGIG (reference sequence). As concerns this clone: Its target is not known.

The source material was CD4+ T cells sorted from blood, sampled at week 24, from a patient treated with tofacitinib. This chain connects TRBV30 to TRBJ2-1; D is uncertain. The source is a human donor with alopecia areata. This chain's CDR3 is CAWSGFGSEQFF. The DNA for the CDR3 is TGTGCCTGGAGTGGTTTCGGTAGTGAGCAGTTCTTC.